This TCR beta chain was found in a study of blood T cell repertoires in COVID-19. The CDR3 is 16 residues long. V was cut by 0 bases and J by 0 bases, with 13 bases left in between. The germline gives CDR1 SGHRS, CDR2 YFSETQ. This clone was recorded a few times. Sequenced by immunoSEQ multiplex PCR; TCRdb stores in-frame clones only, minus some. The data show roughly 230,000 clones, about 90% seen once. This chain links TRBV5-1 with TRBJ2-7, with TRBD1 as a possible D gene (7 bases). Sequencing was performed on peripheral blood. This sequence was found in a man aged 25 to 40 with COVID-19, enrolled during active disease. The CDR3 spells CASSLGQGGISYEQYF. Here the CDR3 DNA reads TGCGCCAGCAGCTTGGGCCAGGGGGGAATCTCCTACGAGCAGTACTTC.